Here is one T cell receptor beta chain with its context. The data originate from a study of identical twins. CDR1 MNHEY and CDR2 SVGEGT come from the germline V gene. The CDR3 extends over 14 amino acids. The ends lost 11 bases at V and 5 bases at J; junction bases unmatched: 12. A single record per CDR3 protein comes from TCRdb applying MiXCR to the 5' RACE reads. The sample has under 350,000 distinct CDR3 sequences, roughly 9.7% seen once. These same data were also listed under a study on yellow fever vaccine responses in identical twins.

The source of this sequence is a woman younger than 30 in good health. The rearrangement joins TRBV6-2 or TRBV6-3 to TRBJ2-3; the match to TRBD2 covers 8 bases. The sample comprised CD8+ T cells sorted from blood. CDR3 loop: CAANSGAFGDTQYF. CDR3 DNA: TGTGCCGCAAATAGCGGGGCCTTCGGAGATACGCAGTATTTT.